This T cell receptor beta chain originates from a study of cytomegalovirus exposure and HLA in healthy donors. In the PCR, 60 Vbeta and 13 Jbeta primers were used. Clones were read by immunoSEQ multiplex PCR, and TCRdb kept only the in-frame ones, dropping some. The sample includes 35,000 to 45,000 clones, over 60% of them seen just once. Notes on this clone: Its target is unknown.

The CDR3 is 13 amino acids. The germline CDR1 and CDR2 sequences are SNHLY and FYNNEI. V was clipped by 4 bases and J by 5 bases, with 9 bases between them. Study results and limitations: In vitro work confirmed that three CMV-associated chains recognize CMV antigens. With further analysis later on, most CMV-associated TCR beta chains appeared HLA-restricted. The likely explanation for a cluster of highly shared sequence variants was sequencing artifact. Accounts indicate the classifier identified cytomegalovirus status with strong specificity and sensitivity.

The TCR originated in a woman between 25 and 40 years old in good health and CMV-seronegative. The chain has TRBV2 and TRBJ2-1; D not certain. The source material was PBMCs. CDR3 protein: CASSVNGDNEQFF. The CDR3 nucleotides read TGTGCCAGCAGTGTTAACGGTGACAATGAGCAGTTCTTC.